This TCR beta chain stems from a study of T cell clonality in common variable immunodeficiency (dated by TCRdb to the mid-2010s). What the research found in general, with its limitations: Compared with healthy controls, CVID subjects showed increased TCRbeta clonality (t-test p = 0.018), a feature most characteristic of about a third of subjects. Correlations of repertoire features with clinical complications were constrained by heterogeneity among patients within the CVID cohort. CVID subjects shared fewer TCRbeta clones with each other than healthy controls did (p < 0.0001). According to the authors, finding the cause of the higher clonality in CVID would require sequencing the repertoires of T cell subpopulations. Even though DNA input was equal, the average per sample came to about 81,820 unique sequences for controls compared with about 34,000 for CVID samples. CVID TCRbeta sequences reportedly showed fewer deletions and N-nucleotide insertions and lacked highly modified clones with 13 or more V deletions.

This clone was found many times. It lacks a known antigen. The read terminates 3 residues before the CDR3 end, so the remaining end is supplied by the germline J gene. Equivalent amounts of genomic DNA from CVID and control samples were used as sequencing input. For every sample, a 60 bp segment covering the rearranged TCRbeta CDR3 region was amplified and then sequenced. The immunoSEQ assay, a bias-corrected multiplex PCR combined with high-throughput sequencing, was used to amplify TCRbeta. In the authors' own workflow: Each unique nucleotide sequence was treated as a clone and annotated with V, D and J genes, copy number and frequency. Sequences were labeled productive if in frame, and non-productive if out of frame or containing stop codons. Clonality was calculated from Shannon's entropy as previously described. The predicted amino acid sequences of productive clones were used to derive the mean CDR3 Kyte-Doolittle hydropathy. Using the R hclust function, scaled V gene usage was clustered hierarchically with Manhattan distance and complete linkage. Clone sharing by CDR3 amino acid sequence was assessed by resampling 12 repertoires per group over 100 rounds. The repertoires were searched for about 70 published EBV-specific TCRbeta sequences and 245 published CMV-specific TCRbeta sequences. A couple of CVID samples yielding fewer than 10,000 sequences were excluded from analysis, leaving approximately 40 CVID repertoires. The table was pulled from immuneACCESS by TCRdb, which kept in-frame rearrangements only. Such tables lose some clones; where checked, under half of the loss comes from unresolved V genes, and the rest has no known cause. That table furnishes V, J and clone size, whereas the DNA furnished D and trimming. This sample has about 44,000 clones in the table, none counted a single time. The ten top clones hold more than 9% of the sample.

From the germline V gene, CDR1 is SGHRS and CDR2 is YFSETQ. The germline V end is reduced by 0 bases and the J end by 5 bases; junction bases left unmatched: 6. The CDR3 contains 15 residues, cysteine and phenylalanine counted. Only the CDR3 bases that were read are kept: 36 of them, in frame from base 1. Predominantly Caucasian heritage was noted among both the CVID patients and the healthy controls. From each donor, roughly 5 to 8 ml of heparinized peripheral whole blood was collected. TCRbeta CDR3 repertoires were sequenced from genomic DNA of adults with common variable immune deficiency (CVID) and healthy adult controls. The control group comprised approximately 22 healthy adult volunteers, roughly twelve female and 10 male, aged roughly 23 to 70 years with a mean age of approximately 30. Diluted blood was subjected to density centrifugation over Hypaque 1077 or Ficoll-Paque for isolation of peripheral blood mononuclear cells. Genomic DNA was extracted from unsorted mononuclear cells by Qiagen column purification or by a centrifugation-based method.

The sequence came from a person aged 18 to 75 in good health. Here the chain combines TRBV5-1 and TRBJ2-5; TRBD1 fits 8 bases in the junction. Sequencing was performed on peripheral blood mononuclear cells. The CDR3 corresponds to CASSLDGQGSETQYF. The covered CDR3 bases are TGCGCCAGCAGCTTGGACGGACAGGGTTCGGAGACC.